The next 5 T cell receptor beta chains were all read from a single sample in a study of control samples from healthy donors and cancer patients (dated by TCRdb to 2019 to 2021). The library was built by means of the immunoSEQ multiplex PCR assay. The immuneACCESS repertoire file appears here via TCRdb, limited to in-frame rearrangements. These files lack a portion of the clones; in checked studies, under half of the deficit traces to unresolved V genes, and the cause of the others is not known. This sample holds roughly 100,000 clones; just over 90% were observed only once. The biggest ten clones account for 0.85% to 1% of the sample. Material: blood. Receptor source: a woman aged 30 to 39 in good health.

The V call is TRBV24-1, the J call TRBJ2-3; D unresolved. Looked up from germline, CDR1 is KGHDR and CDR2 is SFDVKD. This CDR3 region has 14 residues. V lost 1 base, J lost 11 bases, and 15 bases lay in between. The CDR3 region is CATSDFPALERQYF. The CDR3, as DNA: TGTGCCACCAGTGATTTCCCGGCCTTGGAGAGGCAGTATTTT.

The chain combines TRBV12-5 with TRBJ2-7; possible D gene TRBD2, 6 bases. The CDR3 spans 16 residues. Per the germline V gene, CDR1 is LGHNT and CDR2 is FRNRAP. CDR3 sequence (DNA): TGTGCGCCACCCCTTTGGGGGGACCTTGAATCCTACGAGCAGTACTTC. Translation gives CAPPLWGDLESYEQYF.

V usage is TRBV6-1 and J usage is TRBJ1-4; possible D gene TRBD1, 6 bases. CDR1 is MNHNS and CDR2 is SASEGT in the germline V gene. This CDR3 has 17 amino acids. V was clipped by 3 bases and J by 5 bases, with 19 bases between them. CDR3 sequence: CASSDEAGADENEKLFF. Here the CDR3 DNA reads TGTGCCAGCAGTGACGAGGCAGGGGCAGACGAAAATGAAAAACTGTTTTTT.

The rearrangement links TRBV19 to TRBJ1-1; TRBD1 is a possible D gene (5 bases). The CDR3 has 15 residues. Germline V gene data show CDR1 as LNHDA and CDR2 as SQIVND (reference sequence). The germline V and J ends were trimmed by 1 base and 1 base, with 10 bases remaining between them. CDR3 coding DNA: TGTGCCAGTAGTATAGGAAAGCAGGGGAACACTGAAGCTTTCTTT. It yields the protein CASSIGKQGNTEAFF.

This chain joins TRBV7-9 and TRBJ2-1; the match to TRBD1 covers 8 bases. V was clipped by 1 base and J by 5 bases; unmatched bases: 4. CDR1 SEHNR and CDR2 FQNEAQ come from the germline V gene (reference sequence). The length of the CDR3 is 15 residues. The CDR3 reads CASSLVGTGNNEQFF. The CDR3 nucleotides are TGTGCCAGCAGCTTAGTCGGGACAGGTAACAATGAGCAGTTCTTC.